These 27 T cell receptor beta chains originate from one sample sequenced in a study of graft-versus-host responses after intestinal transplantation. These receptors lack a known antigen. Clones were sequenced by immunoSEQ multiplex PCR, and TCRdb holds only the in-frame ones, with some missing. Of approximately 88,000 clones in the sample, roughly 90% are singletons; the top ten hold roughly 0.099%. The specimen was unstimulated CD4+ T cells sorted from spleen or lymph node cells, collected before intestinal transplant. These receptors were collected from a human donor who received an intestinal transplant.

The V gene is TRBV5-5, the J gene TRBJ1-4, with no clear D. Germline CDR1 reads SGHKS; CDR2 reads YYEKEE (reference sequence). CDR3 size: 14 residues. The ends were cut back, 1 base at V and 6 bases at J, with 10 bases in the middle. Here the CDR3 DNA reads TGTGCCAGCAGCTTGAGAGGCGGCTATGAAAAACTGTTTTTT. Protein: CASSLRGGYEKLFF.

The gene calls are TRBV15 and TRBJ1-6; 9 bases are a match to TRBD1. Germline CDR1 and CDR2: LNHNV and YYDKDF (reference sequence). After removal of 0 bases from V and 10 bases from J, the junction contained 7 bases not matched to a gene. The CDR3 runs 16 residues. The CDR3 is CATSRDPGDRVSPLHF. The CDR3 region has the DNA TGTGCCACCAGCAGAGACCCGGGGGACAGGGTCTCACCCCTCCACTTT. Full variable domain (outside the CDR3, taken from reference TRBV15 and TRBJ1-6): DAMVIQNPRYQVTQFGKPVTLSCSQTLNHNVMYWYQQKSSQAPKLLFHYYDKDFNNEADTPDNFQSRRPNTSFCFLDIRSPGLGDTAMYLCATSRDPGDRVSPLHFGNGTRLTVT.

This clone was seen only a few times. The V call is TRBV6-1, the J call TRBJ2-7; a weak D match, TRBD1 (5 bases). Germline V CDR1 and CDR2: MNHNS, SASEGT. The CDR3 length is 12 residues. V was cut by 6 bases and J by 1 base, with 7 bases left in between. For the CDR3, the DNA is TGTGCCAGCAGGCAGGGTTCCTACGAGCAGTACTTC. Translation gives CASRQGSYEQYF.

V usage is TRBV27 and J usage is TRBJ2-3; TRBD2 matches 14 bases. Germline CDR1 and CDR2: MNHEY and SMNVEV (reference sequence). There are 18 residues in the CDR3. Germline trimming cut 4 bases from V and 1 base from J; bases unmatched to any gene: 7. The CDR3 spells CASSSGLAGGKGTDTQYF. Written as DNA, the CDR3 is TGTGCCAGCAGTTCAGGACTAGCGGGGGGAAAGGGCACAGATACGCAGTATTTT.

This chain uses TRBV2 with TRBJ1-5, with 7 positions matching TRBD1. Germline V gene lookup returns CDR1 SNHLY and CDR2 FYNNEI. Trimming at V came to 5 bases and at J to 9 bases, leaving 10 bases not matched to a gene. This CDR3 comprises 14 residues. The CDR3 DNA reads as TGTGCCAGCAGTAAAGACAGGCGACAGGGGCCCCAGCATTTT. Protein product: CASSKDRRQGPQHF. Complete variable domain (other parts from reference TRBV2 and TRBJ1-5): EPEVTQTPSHQVTQMGQEVILRCVPISNHLYFYWYRQILGQKVEFLVSFYNNEISEKSEIFDDQFSVERPDGSNFTLKIRSTKLEDSAMYFCASSKDRRQGPQHFGDGTRLSIL.

J is TRBJ2-1 and V is TRBV5-1; tentative D call: TRBD2 (5 bases). CDR3 length: 17 residues. CDR1 and CDR2 from the germline V gene are SGHRS and YFSETQ. V was clipped by 4 bases and J by 6 bases, with 23 bases between them. CDR3 amino acids: CASSPGRESLFVNEQFF. CDR3 sequence (DNA): TGCGCCAGCAGCCCCGGAAGGGAGTCCCTTTTCGTCAATGAGCAGTTCTTC.

This sequence joins TRBV6-4 and TRBJ1-2, with TRBD1 as a possible D gene (5 bases). The CDR3 covers 13 residues. V lost 6 bases, J lost 8 bases, and 16 bases lay in between. Germline CDR1 is MRHNA and CDR2 is SNTAGT. CDR3 in DNA: TGTGCCAGCAGCAGGGAAACAGGAAGGGGCTACACCTTC. Encoded protein: CASSRETGRGYTF.

This clone has a handful of counts. The chain is built from TRBV19 and TRBJ1-5; D unclear. The ends were cut back, 0 bases at V and 6 bases at J, with 9 bases in the middle. CDR3 length: 14 residues. The germline gives CDR1 LNHDA, CDR2 SQIVND (reference sequence). CDR3 amino acids: CASSIDHRGQPQHF. Written as DNA, the CDR3 is TGTGCCAGTAGTATAGATCACCGGGGTCAGCCCCAGCATTTT.

This clone has just one count. This chain links TRBV6-5 with TRBJ2-3; weak D call: TRBD2 (7 bases). CDR3 length: 15 amino acids. Between the trimmed V and J ends, which lost 0 bases and 1 base, there was a span of 8 bases. Per germline, CDR1 MNHEY and CDR2 SVGAGI. CDR3 sequence: CASSYSGGRTDTQYF. Written as DNA, the CDR3 is TGTGCCAGCAGTTACTCCGGGGGGCGCACAGATACGCAGTATTTT.

The genes are TRBV10-1 and TRBJ2-1; 11 nucleotides agree with TRBD2. There are 17 residues in the CDR3. Germline loops: CDR1 WNHNN, CDR2 SYGVQD (reference sequence). V trimming: 6 bases; J trimming: 2 bases; junction bases outside the gene matches: 9. CDR3 in DNA: TGCGCCAGCAGCGACAGGGGTAGCGGGGGGGCCTACAATGAGCAGTTCTTC. This translates into CASSDRGSGGAYNEQFF.

This chain joins TRBV7-8 and TRBJ2-3; 8 positions match TRBD2. V shed 1 base, J shed 0 bases, and the junction held 3 bases outside the gene matches. Germline V CDR1 and CDR2: SGHVS, FQNEAQ. The CDR3 sequence is 16 residues long. The CDR3 loop reads CASSLGAGASTDTQYF. In nucleotides, the CDR3 is TGTGCCAGCAGCTTAGGAGCGGGGGCTAGCACAGATACGCAGTATTTT.

V usage is TRBV5-4 and J usage is TRBJ2-2, with 10 bases that match TRBD2. V shed 3 bases, J shed 3 bases, and the junction held 5 bases outside the gene matches. This CDR3 comprises 16 residues. CDR1 and CDR2 (germline): SGHNT, YYREEE (reference sequence). The CDR3, as DNA: TGTGCCAGCAGCTGGAGTACTAGCGGGGACACCGGGGAGCTGTTTTTT. Translation: CASSWSTSGDTGELFF.

The V and J genes are TRBV4-1 and TRBJ2-7; 12 bases agree with TRBD2. Germline-derived CDR1 and CDR2 are MGHRA and YSYEKL. The CDR3 loop spans 16 amino acids. Germline trimming cut 4 bases from V and 2 bases from J; bases unmatched to any gene: 6. The CDR3 DNA is TGCGCCAGCAGCCGATGGACTAGCGGGGCGACCTACGAGCAGTACTTC. Translated: CASSRWTSGATYEQYF.

This clone was observed a single time. V gene TRBV5-1 combines with J gene TRBJ1-1; tentatively, D is TRBD1 (6 bases). Between the trimmed V and J ends, which lost 5 bases and 3 bases, there was a span of 14 bases. Germline CDR1 is SGHRS and CDR2 is YFSETQ. The CDR3 is 14 residues long. For the CDR3, the DNA is TGCGCCAGCAGAGACAGGTTCGTGGACACTGAAGCTTTCTTT. Translating it yields CASRDRFVDTEAFF.

The rearrangement links TRBV21-1 to TRBJ1-2; the table's D call TRBD1 went unverified against the DNA. TRBV21-1 is given as a pseudogene. The CDR3 is 13 residues long. CDR3 sequence: CARGQDGGYGYTF. The CDR3 nucleotides are TGTGCCAGAGGACAGGACGGGGGCTATGGCTACACCTTC.

J is TRBJ2-5 and V is TRBV5-1; D is unclear. Germline values: CDR1 SGHRS, CDR2 YFSETQ. V lost 0 bases and J lost 5, with 8 bases in between. The CDR3 is made up of 13 amino acids. The chain's CDR3 is CASSLGLRETQYF. In DNA, the CDR3 is TGCGCCAGCAGCTTGGGGTTGCGGGAGACCCAGTACTTC. The entire variable domain, with the rest obtained from reference TRBV5-1 and TRBJ2-5, is as follows: KAGVTQTPRYLIKTRGQQVTLSCSPISGHRSVSWYQQTPGQGLQFLFEYFSETQRNKGNFPGRFSGRQFSNSRSEMNVSTLELGDSALYLCASSLGLRETQYFGPGTRLLVL.

The chain couples TRBV5-1 to TRBJ2-1; D is perhaps TRBD2 (5 bases). The V gene's germline CDR1 is SGHRS and CDR2 YFSETQ. V was trimmed by 7 bases and J by 5 bases, leaving 16 bases between them. The CDR3 sequence is 14 residues long. The CDR3: CASAGVANHNEQFF. In DNA form, the CDR3 reads TGCGCCAGCGCCGGGGTAGCGAACCACAATGAGCAGTTCTTC.

The chain employs TRBV7-2 and TRBJ2-7; D remains ambiguous. V shed 1 base and J shed 1 base, with 8 bases lying between them. This CDR3 comprises 14 residues. The germline CDR1 and CDR2 sequences are SGHTA and FQGNSA. The CDR3 loop is CASSLGARSYEQYF. For the CDR3, the DNA is TGTGCCAGCAGCTTAGGGGCAAGGTCCTACGAGCAGTACTTC.

The CDR3 region is CASSPPSTGVLSGYTF. The DNA for the CDR3 is TGTGCCAGCTCACCCCCCTCTACAGGGGTCTTGAGTGGCTACACCTTC. This chain connects TRBV18 to TRBJ1-2; 7 bases line up with TRBD1. Per germline, CDR1 KGHSH and CDR2 LQKENI. The J segment lost 7 bases and the V segment lost 3 bases, leaving 14 bases of the junction unmatched. This CDR3 has 16 residues. Together with reference TRBV18 and TRBJ1-2, the CDR3 gives the full variable domain: NAGVMQNPRHLVRRRGQEARLRCSPMKGHSHVYWYRQLPEEGLKFMVYLQKENIIDESGMPKERFSAEFPKEGPSILRIQQVVRGDSAAYFCASSPPSTGVLSGYTFGSGTRLTVV.

The chain carries TRBV5-1 and TRBJ1-4, with a weak D call TRBD1 (5 bases). Germline V gene sequence: CDR1 SGHRS, CDR2 YFSETQ. The CDR3 sequence is 14 residues long. Trimming shortened V by 1 base and J by 6 bases, and 10 bases separated the two germline ends. The chain's CDR3 is CASSLLSRDEKLFF. The CDR3 DNA sequence: TGCGCCAGCAGCTTGTTATCCAGGGATGAAAAACTGTTTTTT.

The V call is TRBV19, the J call TRBJ2-3; TRBD1 agrees at 7 bases. Germline lookup yields CDR1 LNHDA and CDR2 SQIVND (reference sequence). With 3 bases clipped from V and 1 base from J, the junction kept 7 bases outside the gene matches. CDR3 size: 16 residues. CDR3 sequence reads: CASSIRGQWGTDTQYF. Here the CDR3 DNA reads TGTGCCAGTAGTATTAGGGGACAGTGGGGCACAGATACGCAGTATTTT.

The J gene is TRBJ1-2, the V gene TRBV19, with TRBD1 as a possible D gene (5 bases). Per the germline V gene, CDR1 is LNHDA and CDR2 is SQIVND (reference sequence). The V and J ends lost 6 bases and 2 bases respectively, with 13 bases between them. The CDR3 runs to 14 residues. The CDR3 protein is CASRAGGANYGYTF. CDR3 DNA: TGTGCCAGTAGAGCGGGTGGGGCCAACTATGGCTACACCTTC.

In DNA form, the CDR3 reads TGTGCCAGTAGTATAGACAGCTCTGGAAACACCATATATTTT. It translates to CASSIDSSGNTIYF. The chain employs TRBV19 and TRBJ1-3; D call uncertain. This CDR3 has 14 residues. Trimming took 0 bases from V and 0 from J, leaving 3 bases between them. Germline V gives CDR1 LNHDA, CDR2 SQIVND (reference sequence). Supplemented by reference TRBV19 and TRBJ1-3, the full variable domain reads DGGITQSPKYLFRKEGQNVTLSCEQNLNHDAMYWYRQDPGQGLRLIYYSQIVNDFQKGDIAEGYSVSREKKESFPLTVTSAQKNPTAFYLCASSIDSSGNTIYFGEGSWLTVV.

This chain links TRBV7-6 with TRBJ2-2, with a possible D match to TRBD2 (5 bases). Per the germline V gene, CDR1 is SGHVS and CDR2 is FNYEAQ. V was shortened by 1 base and J by 4 bases, with 10 bases between the two germline ends. CDR3 length: 15 amino acids. This CDR3 reads CASSLGARGTGELFF. The CDR3 DNA reads TGTGCCAGCAGCTTAGGCGCTCGGGGCACCGGGGAGCTGTTTTTT.

This rearrangement joins TRBV5-4 to TRBJ2-7, with 8 bases lining up with TRBD2. The CDR3 sequence is 16 residues long. Per the germline V gene, CDR1 is SGHNT and CDR2 is YYREEE (reference sequence). V shed 2 bases, J shed 6 bases, and the junction held 13 bases outside the gene matches. Here the CDR3 reads CASSFSERGLTGEQYF. The CDR3 DNA reads as TGTGCCAGCAGCTTTTCTGAGCGGGGGTTGACGGGCGAGCAGTACTTC.

J is TRBJ1-1 and V is TRBV7-3; D not resolved. CDR1 is SGHTA, CDR2 FQGTGA, per germline. The germline V and J ends were trimmed by 3 bases and 4 bases, with 9 bases remaining between them. This CDR3 region has 13 residues. CDR3 residues: CASSFSGPTEAFF. In nucleotides, the CDR3 is TGTGCCAGCAGCTTCTCAGGCCCCACTGAAGCTTTCTTT.

This clone was counted once. The chain carries TRBV25-1 and TRBJ2-3; TRBD2 agrees at 9 bases. Germline assignment: CDR1 MGHDK and CDR2 SYGVNS. The V gene end was trimmed by 4 bases and the J gene end by 9 bases; junction bases not matched to a gene: 5. This CDR3 spans 13 amino acids. This CDR3 reads CASSGYSGGTQYF. Written as DNA, the CDR3 is TGTGCCAGCAGTGGATATAGCGGGGGCACGCAGTATTTT.